This passage covers 17 T cell receptor beta chains from one sample sequenced in a study of CXCR3-negative and CXCR3-positive naive CD8 T cells. Findings and caveats of the study: Hydrophobicity of TRB CDR3s was greater in CXCR3-positive naive cells than in CXCR3-negative naive cells.

UMI labels and 5' RACE were used to prepare the TRB cDNA libraries. TCRdb reworked the 5' RACE reads into one entry per CDR3 protein, no DNA. Across around 140,000 distinct CDR3 sequences, the top ten clones capture 0.4% to 0.45% of the sample. No antigen is known for these receptors. Sequenced input: naive CXCR3+ CD8+ T cells from blood. The subset denotes: CD45RO-CCR7+CD27+CD95- naive CD8+ T cells expressing CXCR3 (TNR3+). The origin of the receptors is a human donor in good health. Some clones in this sample may be carry-over from other donors' samples.

The genes are TRBV23-1 and TRBJ2-7; absent DNA, TCRdb's TRBD1 call cannot be checked. TRBV23-1 is classed as an ORF, of uncertain function. CDR3 length: 17 amino acids. CDR3 loop: CASSPRPDPGSSYEQYF.

The J gene is TRBJ2-7, the V gene TRBV19. This CDR3 is built from 15 residues. Per germline, CDR1 LNHDA and CDR2 SQIVND (reference sequence). CDR3 residues: CASSISDGWSYEQYF.

J is TRBJ1-3 and V is TRBV29-1. Germline V gene lookup returns CDR1 SQVTM and CDR2 ANQGSEA. This CDR3 region has 12 residues. The CDR3 reads CSVTDSGNTIYF.

This chain connects TRBV20-1 to TRBJ2-1; TCRdb picks TRBD2, but there is no DNA to check that call. The CDR3 consists of 14 residues. Germline CDR1 DFQATT, CDR2 SNEGSKA (reference sequence). CDR3 sequence: CSASGTSIYNEQFF.

The V call is TRBV5-1, the J call TRBJ2-7; the TCRdb call, TRBD1, lacks DNA for checking. In germline, CDR1 is SGHRS, CDR2 YFSETQ. The CDR3 contains 14 residues. The CDR3 region is CASSLGSGAYEQYF.

The chain carries TRBV20-1 and TRBJ2-1; TCRdb's D gene call, TRBD1, goes unchecked for lack of DNA. The germline gives CDR1 DFQATT, CDR2 SNEGSKA (reference sequence). CDR3 length: 12 amino acids. CDR3 protein: CSAPGSINEQFF.

The chain is built from TRBV7-2 and TRBJ2-7; absent DNA, TCRdb's TRBD1 call cannot be checked. The CDR3 sequence is 15 residues long. Germline V gives CDR1 SGHTA, CDR2 FQGNSA. The CDR3 spells CASSLQGAPSYEQYF.

This chain links TRBV2 with TRBJ2-2. CDR3 size: 15 residues. The V gene's germline CDR1 is SNHLY and CDR2 FYNNEI. The CDR3 spells CASSEVSGNTGELFF. The full variable domain, its missing parts supplied by reference TRBV2 and TRBJ2-2, is EPEVTQTPSHQVTQMGQEVILRCVPISNHLYFYWYRQILGQKVEFLVSFYNNEISEKSEIFDDQFSVERPDGSNFTLKIRSTKLEDSAMYFCASSEVSGNTGELFFGEGSRLTVL.

J is TRBJ1-5 and V is TRBV9. The CDR3 is 14 amino acids. Germline lookup yields CDR1 SGDLS and CDR2 YYNGEE. CDR3 sequence reads: CASSALDSNQPQHF.

The chain uses TRBV20-1 and TRBJ2-7; TCRdb outputs TRBD1, but without DNA this stays unchecked. Per germline, CDR1 DFQATT and CDR2 SNEGSKA (reference sequence). The CDR3 runs to 14 residues. The CDR3 loop is CSAREGGGNYEQYF.

CDR3 in amino acids: CASSPDRENTEAFF. This chain joins TRBV12-3 or TRBV12-4 and TRBJ1-1; TCRdb's D call of TRBD1 is untestable without DNA. This CDR3 is 14 amino acids long.

The chain uses TRBV11-2 and TRBJ2-7; the D gene TCRdb calls, TRBD1, cannot be checked with no DNA. CDR3 length: 18 residues. Germline V gene data show CDR1 as SGHAT and CDR2 as FQNNGV. The CDR3: CASSLDPPAIGVSYEQYF.

This chain links TRBV20-1 with TRBJ2-5; TCRdb's assignment of TRBD2 cannot be checked, as there is no DNA. The V gene's germline CDR1 is DFQATT and CDR2 SNEGSKA (reference sequence). CDR3 length: 15 residues. This CDR3 is CSAREWRESRETQYF.

The chain uses TRBV4-1 and TRBJ1-1; TCRdb outputs TRBD1, but without DNA this stays unchecked. Germline V gene data show CDR1 as MGHRA and CDR2 as YSYEKL. The CDR3 has 20 residues. The CDR3 here is CASSQDYVLGQGATWHRAYF.

V is TRBV10-2 and J is TRBJ1-1. The germline gives CDR1 WSHSY, CDR2 SAAADI. This CDR3 comprises 12 residues. The CDR3 sequence is CASSVWGTEAFF.

This chain joins TRBV18 and TRBJ2-1. Per the germline V gene, CDR1 is KGHSH and CDR2 is LQKENI. This CDR3 has 17 amino acids. The CDR3 loop reads CASSPASRRESYNEQFF. The variable domain in full, with the rest retrieved from reference TRBV18 and TRBJ2-1, is NAGVMQNPRHLVRRRGQEARLRCSPMKGHSHVYWYRQLPEEGLKFMVYLQKENIIDESGMPKERFSAEFPKEGPSILRIQQVVRGDSAAYFCASSPASRRESYNEQFFGPGTRLTVL.

The genes are TRBV20-1 and TRBJ2-1; the D gene TCRdb calls, TRBD2, cannot be checked with no DNA. Germline lookup yields CDR1 DFQATT and CDR2 SNEGSKA (reference sequence). This CDR3 region has 15 residues. The CDR3 spells CSAVAGVPVYNEQFF.